These T cell receptor beta chains were read from a single sample in a study of blood T cell repertoires in COVID-19. The assay was immunoSEQ multiplex PCR, and TCRdb's table has in-frame clones only and misses some. The sample lists around 40,000 clones, 75% to 85% occurring once. Sequenced sample: peripheral blood. These receptors were collected from a man aged 70 or older with acute or convalescent COVID-19. Both conserved end residues are trimmed from each CDR3. Fields, in order: V gene, CDR3 length, CDR3 protein.

>TRBV12-2|15
ASRLGKGAGMNTEAF
>TRBV2|12
ASIGTSGIETQY
>TRBV6-6|12
ASSYSLGGETQY
>TRBV6-5|12
ASSYSNANQDYT
>TRBV7-9|12
ASSPGTMNTEAF
>TRBV27|13
ASSRQGISGTEQF
>TRBV9|10
ASSAQGNEQY
>TRBV7-9|13
ASSFSVSYNSPLH
>TRBV7-9|15
ASSLSGTSVNTGELF
>TRBV18|12
ASSPPGQPYGYT
>TRBV12-1|16
ASSREHRDRALGQPQH
>TRBV28|13
ASSFWAGERDEQF
>TRBV28|14
ASSPSGTSGSYEQY
>TRBV10-3|12
AITPGLSTYEQY
>TRBV28|11
ASGVAPYNEQF
>TRBV6-5|11
ASTSWGTYGYT
>TRBV6-5|13
ASSPSAGGIEKLF